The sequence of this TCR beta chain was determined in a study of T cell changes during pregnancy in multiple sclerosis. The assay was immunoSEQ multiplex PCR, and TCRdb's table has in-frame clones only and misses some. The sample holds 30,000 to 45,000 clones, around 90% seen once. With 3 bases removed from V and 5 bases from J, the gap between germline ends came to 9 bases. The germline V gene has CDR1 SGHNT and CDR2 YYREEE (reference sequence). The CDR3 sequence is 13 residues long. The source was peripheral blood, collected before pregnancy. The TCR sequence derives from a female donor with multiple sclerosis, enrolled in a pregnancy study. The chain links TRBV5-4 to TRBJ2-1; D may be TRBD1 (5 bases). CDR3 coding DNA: TGTGCCAGCAGCTCAGGACACGACAATGAGCAGTTCTTC. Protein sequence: CASSSGHDNEQFF.